Following are 10 T cell receptor beta chains from one sample sequenced in a study of T cell clones after liver transplantation. TCRdb keeps only in-frame clones here, not all; method: immunoSEQ multiplex PCR. In the table there are about 51,000 clones, more than 65% of which are singletons. The starting material was CD4+ T cells from blood, obtained roughly 55 months after liver transplant. Source of these receptors: a human patient who received a liver transplant. Some of the T cells may derive from the graft donor.

The rearrangement uses TRBV28 and TRBJ2-7; D is possibly TRBD1 (5 bases). Trimming cost V 1 base and J 4 bases, with 17 bases left between them. Per germline, CDR1 MDHEN and CDR2 SYDVKM. This CDR3 has 16 amino acids. The CDR3 reads CASSLSRSGKWYEQYF. In DNA form, the CDR3 reads TGTGCCAGCAGTTTATCTCGGTCAGGGAAGTGGTACGAGCAGTACTTC.

This sequence joins TRBV6-1 and TRBJ1-5; D gene ambiguous. V lost 4 bases and J lost 1, with 11 bases in between. The germline V gene has CDR1 MNHNS and CDR2 SASEGT. This CDR3 is built from 15 residues. The CDR3 here is CASSAWMGSNQPQHF. In DNA, the CDR3 is TGTGCCAGCAGTGCATGGATGGGAAGCAATCAGCCCCAGCATTTT.

This chain joins TRBV19 and TRBJ2-6, with no clear D. V was trimmed by 4 bases and J by 2 bases, leaving 3 bases between them. Germline V CDR1 and CDR2: LNHDA, SQIVND (reference sequence). There are 13 residues in the CDR3. The CDR3 sequence: CASSTTGANVLTF. CDR3 nucleotides: TGTGCCAGTAGTACTACTGGGGCCAACGTCCTGACTTTC.

This clone appeared a few times. The chain employs TRBV11-1 and TRBJ2-3; D is undetermined. The CDR3 loop spans 14 amino acids. Germline V lookup: CDR1 SGHAT, CDR2 FQDESV (reference sequence). V dropped 1 base and J dropped 6 bases, with 11 bases sitting between them. For the CDR3, the DNA is TGTGCCAGCAGCTTAGAAGGGTTCTCGGATACGCAGTATTTT. Translation gives CASSLEGFSDTQYF. The full variable domain, completed using reference TRBV11-1 and TRBJ2-3, is EAEVAQSPRYKITEKSQAVAFWCDPISGHATLYWYRQILGQGPELLVQFQDESVVDDSQLPKDRFSAERLKGVDSTLKIQPAELGDSAMYLCASSLEGFSDTQYFGPGTRLTVL.

The chain has TRBV5-1 and TRBJ1-1; 10 nucleotides match TRBD1. V lost 4 bases, J lost 5 bases, and 5 bases stayed unmatched. CDR1 is SGHRS and CDR2 is YFSETQ in the germline V gene. CDR3 length equals 14 residues. CDR3 in DNA: TGCGCCAGCAGCCCTCGGACAGGGGGGACTGAAGCTTTCTTT. Translated, it gives CASSPRTGGTEAFF.

This clone was recorded a few times. The chain has TRBV2 and TRBJ1-1; perhaps TRBD1 as D (6 bases). V was cut by 6 bases and J by 4 bases, with 12 bases left in between. Germline V gene lookup returns CDR1 SNHLY and CDR2 FYNNEI. The CDR3 extends over 13 amino acids. Here the CDR3 reads CASRPTGSTEAFF. In DNA, the CDR3 is TGTGCCAGCAGACCAACAGGGAGCACTGAAGCTTTCTTT. Drawing the rest from reference TRBV2 and TRBJ1-1, the complete variable domain is EPEVTQTPSHQVTQMGQEVILRCVPISNHLYFYWYRQILGQKVEFLVSFYNNEISEKSEIFDDQFSVERPDGSNFTLKIRSTKLEDSAMYFCASRPTGSTEAFFGQGTRLTVV.

The V gene is TRBV6-5, the J gene TRBJ2-7, with 7 bases identical to TRBD2. CDR1 is MNHEY and CDR2 is SVGAGI in the germline V gene. The CDR3 totals 15 residues. J was trimmed by 1 base and V by 5 bases; bases with no gene match: 8. CDR3 in amino acids: CASSRPGLLSYEQYF. DNA for the CDR3: TGTGCCAGCAGTCGGCCGGGACTACTTTCCTACGAGCAGTACTTC.

J is TRBJ2-2 and V is TRBV19; the D is unclear. The V gene lost 3 bases and the J gene lost 8 bases, with 16 bases spanning the gap. CDR1 LNHDA and CDR2 SQIVND come from the germline V gene (reference sequence). The CDR3 extends over 15 amino acids. CDR3: CASSIGRELAGELFF. The DNA for the CDR3 is TGTGCCAGTAGTATTGGGCGCGAGCTGGCTGGGGAGCTGTTTTTT.

The chain employs TRBV9 and TRBJ1-2; D perhaps matches TRBD1 (5 bases). Trimming pared 4 bases from V and 2 bases from J, leaving 12 bases between. The CDR3 is 14 amino acids. Looked up from germline, CDR1 is SGDLS and CDR2 is YYNGEE. The DNA for the CDR3 is TGTGCCAGCAGCCGGGGGACGGGGAACTATGGCTACACCTTC. Translation: CASSRGTGNYGYTF.

The chain employs TRBV7-2 and TRBJ1-4, with D possibly being TRBD1 (5 bases). This CDR3 comprises 15 residues. Germline V gene sequence: CDR1 SGHTA, CDR2 FQGNSA. Trimming removed 5 bases at V and 0 bases at J, with 10 bases between. The CDR3 region is CASSPLGATNEKLFF. In DNA, the CDR3 is TGTGCCAGCAGCCCTCTGGGGGCAACTAATGAAAAACTGTTTTTT.